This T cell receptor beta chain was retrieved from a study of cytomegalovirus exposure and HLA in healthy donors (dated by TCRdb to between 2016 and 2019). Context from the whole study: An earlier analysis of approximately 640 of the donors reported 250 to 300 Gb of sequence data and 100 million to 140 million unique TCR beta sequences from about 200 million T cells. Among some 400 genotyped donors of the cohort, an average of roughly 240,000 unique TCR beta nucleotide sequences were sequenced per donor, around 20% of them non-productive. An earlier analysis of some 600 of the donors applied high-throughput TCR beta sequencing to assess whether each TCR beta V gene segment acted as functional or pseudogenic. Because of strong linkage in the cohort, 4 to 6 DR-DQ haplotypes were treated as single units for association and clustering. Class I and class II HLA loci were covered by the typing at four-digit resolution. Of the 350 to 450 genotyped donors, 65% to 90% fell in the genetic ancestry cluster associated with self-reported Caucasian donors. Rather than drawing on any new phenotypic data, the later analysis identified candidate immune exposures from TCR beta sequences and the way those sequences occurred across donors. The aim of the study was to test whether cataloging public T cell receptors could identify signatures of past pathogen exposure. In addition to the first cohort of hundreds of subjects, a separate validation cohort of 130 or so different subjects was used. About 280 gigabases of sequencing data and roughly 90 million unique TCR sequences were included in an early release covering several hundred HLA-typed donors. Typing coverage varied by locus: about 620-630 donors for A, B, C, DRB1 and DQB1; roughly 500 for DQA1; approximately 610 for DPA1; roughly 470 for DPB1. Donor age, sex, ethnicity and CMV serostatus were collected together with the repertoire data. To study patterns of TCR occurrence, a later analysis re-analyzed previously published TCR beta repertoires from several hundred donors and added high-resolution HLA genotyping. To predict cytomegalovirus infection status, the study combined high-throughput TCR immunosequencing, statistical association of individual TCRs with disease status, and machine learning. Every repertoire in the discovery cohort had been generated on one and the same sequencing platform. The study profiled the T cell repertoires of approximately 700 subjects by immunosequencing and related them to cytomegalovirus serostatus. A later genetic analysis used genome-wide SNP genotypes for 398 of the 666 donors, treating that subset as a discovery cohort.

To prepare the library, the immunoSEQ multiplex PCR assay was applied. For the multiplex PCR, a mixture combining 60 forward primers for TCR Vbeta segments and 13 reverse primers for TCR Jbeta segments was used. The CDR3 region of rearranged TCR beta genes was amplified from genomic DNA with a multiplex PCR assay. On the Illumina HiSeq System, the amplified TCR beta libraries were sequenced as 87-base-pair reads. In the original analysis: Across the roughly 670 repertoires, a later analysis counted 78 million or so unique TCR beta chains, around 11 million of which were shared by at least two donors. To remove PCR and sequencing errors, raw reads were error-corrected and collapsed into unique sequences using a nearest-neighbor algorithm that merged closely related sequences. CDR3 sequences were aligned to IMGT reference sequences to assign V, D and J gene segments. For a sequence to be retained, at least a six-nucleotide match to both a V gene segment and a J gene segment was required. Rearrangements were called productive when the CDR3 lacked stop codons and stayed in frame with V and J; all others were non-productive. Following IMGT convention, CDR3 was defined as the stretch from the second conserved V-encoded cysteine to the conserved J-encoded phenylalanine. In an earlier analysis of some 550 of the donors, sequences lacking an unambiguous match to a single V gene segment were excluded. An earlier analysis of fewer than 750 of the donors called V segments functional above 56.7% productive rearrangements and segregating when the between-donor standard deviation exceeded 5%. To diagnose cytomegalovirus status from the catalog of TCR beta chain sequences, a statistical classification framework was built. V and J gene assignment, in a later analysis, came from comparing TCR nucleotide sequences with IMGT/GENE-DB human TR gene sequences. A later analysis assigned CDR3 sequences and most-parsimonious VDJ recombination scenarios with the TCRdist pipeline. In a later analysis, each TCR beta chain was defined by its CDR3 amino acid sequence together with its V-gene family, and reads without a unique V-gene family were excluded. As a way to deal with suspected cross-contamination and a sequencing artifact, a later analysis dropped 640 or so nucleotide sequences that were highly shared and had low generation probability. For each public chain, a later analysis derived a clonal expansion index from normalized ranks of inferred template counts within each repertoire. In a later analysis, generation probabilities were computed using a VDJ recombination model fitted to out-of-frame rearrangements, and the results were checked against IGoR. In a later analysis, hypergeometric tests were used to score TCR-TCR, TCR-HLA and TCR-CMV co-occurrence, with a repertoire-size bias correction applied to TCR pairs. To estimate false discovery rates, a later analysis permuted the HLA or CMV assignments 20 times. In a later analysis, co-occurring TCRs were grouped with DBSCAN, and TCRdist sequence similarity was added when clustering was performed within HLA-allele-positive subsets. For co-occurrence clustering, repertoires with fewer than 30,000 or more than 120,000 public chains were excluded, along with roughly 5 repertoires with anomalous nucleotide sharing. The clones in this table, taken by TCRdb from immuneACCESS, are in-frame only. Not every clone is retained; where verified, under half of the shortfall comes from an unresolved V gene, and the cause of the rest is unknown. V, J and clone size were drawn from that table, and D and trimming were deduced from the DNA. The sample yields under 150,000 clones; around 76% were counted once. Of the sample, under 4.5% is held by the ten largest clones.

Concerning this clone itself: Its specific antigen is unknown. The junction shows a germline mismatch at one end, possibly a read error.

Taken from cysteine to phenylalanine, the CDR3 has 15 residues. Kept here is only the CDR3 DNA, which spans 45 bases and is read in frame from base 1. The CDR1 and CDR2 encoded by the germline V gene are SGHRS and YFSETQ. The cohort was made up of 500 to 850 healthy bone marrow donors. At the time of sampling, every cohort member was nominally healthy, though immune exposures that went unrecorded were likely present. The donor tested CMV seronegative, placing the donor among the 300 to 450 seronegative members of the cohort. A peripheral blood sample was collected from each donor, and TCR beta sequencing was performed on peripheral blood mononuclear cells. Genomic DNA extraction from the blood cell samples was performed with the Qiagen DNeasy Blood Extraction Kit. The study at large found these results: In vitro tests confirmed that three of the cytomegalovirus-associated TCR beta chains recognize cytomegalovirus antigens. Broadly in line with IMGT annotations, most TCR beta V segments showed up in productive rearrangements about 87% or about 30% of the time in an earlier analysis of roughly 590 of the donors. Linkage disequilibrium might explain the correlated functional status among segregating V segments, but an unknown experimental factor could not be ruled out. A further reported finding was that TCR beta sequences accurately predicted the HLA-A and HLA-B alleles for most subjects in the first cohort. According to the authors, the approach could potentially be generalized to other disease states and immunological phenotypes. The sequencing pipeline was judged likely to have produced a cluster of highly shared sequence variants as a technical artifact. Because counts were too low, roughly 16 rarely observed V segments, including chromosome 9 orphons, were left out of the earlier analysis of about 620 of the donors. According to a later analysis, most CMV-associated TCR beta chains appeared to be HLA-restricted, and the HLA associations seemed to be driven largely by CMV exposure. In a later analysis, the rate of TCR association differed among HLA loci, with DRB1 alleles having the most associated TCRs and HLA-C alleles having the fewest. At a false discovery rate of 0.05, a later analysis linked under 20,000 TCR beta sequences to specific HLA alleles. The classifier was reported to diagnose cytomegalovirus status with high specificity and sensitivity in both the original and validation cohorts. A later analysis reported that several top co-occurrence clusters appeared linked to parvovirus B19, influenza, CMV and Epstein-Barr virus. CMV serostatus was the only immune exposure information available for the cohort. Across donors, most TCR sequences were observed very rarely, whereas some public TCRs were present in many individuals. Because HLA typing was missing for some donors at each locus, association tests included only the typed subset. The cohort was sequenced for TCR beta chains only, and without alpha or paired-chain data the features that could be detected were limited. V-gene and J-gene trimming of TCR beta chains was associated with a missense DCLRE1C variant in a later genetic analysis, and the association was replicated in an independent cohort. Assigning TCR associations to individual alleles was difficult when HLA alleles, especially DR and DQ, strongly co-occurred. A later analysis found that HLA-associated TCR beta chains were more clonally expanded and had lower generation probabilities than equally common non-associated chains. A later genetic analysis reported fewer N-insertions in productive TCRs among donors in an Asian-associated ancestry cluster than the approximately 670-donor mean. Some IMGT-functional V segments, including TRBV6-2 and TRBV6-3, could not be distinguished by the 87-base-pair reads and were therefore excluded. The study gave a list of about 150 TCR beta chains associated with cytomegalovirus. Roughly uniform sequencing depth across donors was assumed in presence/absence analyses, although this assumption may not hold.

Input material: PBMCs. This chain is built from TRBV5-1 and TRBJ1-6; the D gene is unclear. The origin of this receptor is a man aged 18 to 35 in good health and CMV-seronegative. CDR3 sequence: CASSLRSSYNSPLHF. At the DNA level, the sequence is TGCGCCAGCAGCTTGAGAAGCTCCTATAATTCCCCCCTCCACTTT.